A selection of T cell receptor beta chains follows, all from one sample in a study of human T cells and chemical hapten exposure. MiXCR, run by TCRdb on the RACE reads, gives a single entry per CDR3 protein. There are tens of thousands of distinct CDR3 sequences in the sample; 9.5% to 10% occur only once, and around 15% lies in the top ten. Specimen: whole blood, collected in connection with sensitization to the hapten diphenylcyclopropenone (DPC). The receptors were sampled from a woman aged 25 to 39 with alopecia areata. Some clones in this sample may be carry-over from other donors' samples. Both conserved end residues are part of each CDR3. Fields, in order: D gene, clone size, V gene, J gene, CDR3 protein, CDR3 DNA. A D gene is named only where the DNA matches it firmly. Rows give clone size only sometimes, using once, few, many, or a class for an expanded clone.

NA	once	TRBV30	TRBJ2-7	CAWSLGGDEQYF	TGTGCCTGGAGCCTAGGGGGAGACGAGCAGTACTTC
NA	many	TRBV7-2	TRBJ1-1	CASSPTVGTEAFF	TGTGCCAGCAGCCCGACGGTGGGAACTGAAGCTTTCTTT
NA	many	TRBV14	TRBJ2-5	CASSGLAGRETQYF	TGTGCCAGCAGCGGCCTGGCGGGGAGAGAGACCCAGTACTTC
NA	many	TRBV7-2	TRBJ2-3	CASSLHGKSLPDTQYF	TGTGCCAGCAGCCTTCACGGGAAAAGTCTCCCAGATACGCAGTATTTT
NA	NA	TRBV28	TRBJ1-1	CASSNGGAGNAEAFF	TGTGCCAGCAGTAATGGGGGAGCTGGGAATGCTGAAGCTTTCTTT
TRBD1	many	TRBV19	TRBJ1-6	CASSNGWTGANSPLHF	TGTGCCAGTAGTAACGGATGGACAGGGGCTAATTCACCCCTCCACTTT
NA	NA	TRBV20-1	TRBJ2-7	CSARVSGAPEQYF	TGCAGTGCTAGAGTATCGGGGGCCCCTGAGCAGTACTTC
TRBD2	NA	TRBV18	TRBJ2-7	CASSGGDYEQYF	TGTGCCAGCTCAGGGGGGGACTACGAGCAGTACTTC
NA	NA	TRBV21-1	TRBJ2-7	CASSKLGQLSSYEQYF	TGTGCCAGCAGCAAGCTGGGACAGCTAAGCTCCTACGAGCAGTACTTC
TRBD2	many	TRBV5-1	TRBJ2-5	CASTPASGGALETQYF	TGCGCCAGCACCCCGGCCAGCGGGGGGGCCCTTGAGACCCAGTACTTC
NA	few	TRBV9	TRBJ2-5	CASSVSTSETQYF	TGTGCCAGCAGCGTTAGTACGAGTGAGACCCAGTACTTC
NA	few	TRBV15	TRBJ2-7	CATSRQRGDEQYF	TGTGCCACCAGCAGACAAAGGGGGGACGAGCAGTACTTC
NA	many	TRBV11-2	TRBJ2-5	CASSLSRAWETQYF	TGTGCCAGCAGCCTATCGCGTGCTTGGGAGACCCAGTACTTC
TRBD1	NA	TRBV7-8	TRBJ1-4	CASSFGTAVNEKLFF	TGTGCCAGCAGCTTCGGGACAGCGGTTAATGAAAAACTGTTTTTT
TRBD1	many	TRBV3-1	TRBJ2-7	CASSRPGTGAHEQYF	TGTGCCAGCAGCCGTCCCGGGACAGGGGCCCACGAGCAGTACTTC
NA	many	TRBV20-1	TRBJ2-7	CSAPQSYEQYF	TGCAGTGCCCCCCAATCCTACGAGCAGTACTTC
NA	NA	TRBV19	TRBJ2-3	CASSTGYGGDTQYF	TGTGCCAGTAGTACCGGATACGGGGGAGATACGCAGTATTTT
NA	many	TRBV5-1	TRBJ1-5	CASSFLWIRRGNQPQHF	TGCGCCAGCAGCTTCTTATGGATCCGTCGGGGCAATCAGCCCCAGCATTTT
NA	many	TRBV7-2	TRBJ1-6	CASSYTGTEGNSPLHF	TGTGCCAGCAGCTATACGGGGACCGAAGGAAATTCACCCCTCCACTTT
NA	few	TRBV6-2/TRBV6-3	TRBJ2-5	CASMRQAAETQYF	TGTGCCAGCATGCGACAGGCGGCGGAGACCCAGTACTTC
NA	NA	TRBV28	TRBJ1-1	CASSLLSVNTEAFF	TGTGCCAGCAGTTTATTAAGTGTGAACACTGAAGCTTTCTTT